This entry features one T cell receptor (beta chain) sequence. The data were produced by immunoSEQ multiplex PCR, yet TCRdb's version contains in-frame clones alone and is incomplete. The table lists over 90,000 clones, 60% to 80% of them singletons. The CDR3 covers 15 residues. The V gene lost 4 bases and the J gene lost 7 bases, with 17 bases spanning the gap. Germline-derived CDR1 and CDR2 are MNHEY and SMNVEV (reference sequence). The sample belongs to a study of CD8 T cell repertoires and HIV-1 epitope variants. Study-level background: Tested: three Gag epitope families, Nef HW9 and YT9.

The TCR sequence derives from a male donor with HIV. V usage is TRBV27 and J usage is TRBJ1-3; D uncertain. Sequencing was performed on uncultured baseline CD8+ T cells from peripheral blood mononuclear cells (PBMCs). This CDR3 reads CASSSSDEGWNTIYF. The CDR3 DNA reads TGTGCCAGCAGTTCCTCGGACGAGGGATGGAACACCATATATTTT.